This T cell receptor (beta chain) was identified in a study of T cells in Graves' hyperthyroidism and ophthalmopathy. The study's findings and limits: Among thyroid clonotypes expanded above 0.001, most also appeared in blood. Classification by a 13 V-J model distinguished ophthalmopathy from stable hyperthyroidism.

TCR beta CDR3 regions were amplified from RNA. The TCR CDR3 first-round RT-PCR relied on the HTBI primer set. Each CDR3 protein gets one entry after TCRdb re-called the multiplex PCR reads with MiXCR. In the table there are 350,000 to 400,000 distinct CDR3 sequences, about 14% of which are singletons. The CDR3 spans 14 residues. Germline assignment: CDR1 SNHLY and CDR2 FYNNEI. Trimming cost V 1 base and J 8 bases, with 11 bases left between them. Any patient presenting with uncontrolled infection, other autoimmune disease, pregnancy or lactation was left out. This clonotype came up a few times. Antigen unknown.

The rearrangement joins TRBV2 to TRBJ2-2, with unresolved D. Sequencing input: blood. This sequence originates from a woman aged 60 to 75 with Graves' hyperthyroidism. The CDR3 sequence is CASSEGQATGELFF. The CDR3 DNA reads TGTGCCAGCAGTGAAGGCCAGGCGACGGGGGAGCTGTTTTTT.